The TCR beta chain under discussion was sequenced for a study of T cells in Graves' hyperthyroidism and ophthalmopathy. Unmatched junction bases numbered 15, after V lost 5 bases and J lost 0 bases. CDR1 DFQATT and CDR2 SNEGSKA come from the germline V gene (reference sequence). CDR3 size: 17 residues. Researchers took RNA transcripts and amplified the TCR beta CDR3 regions from them. HTBI primers were the set used in a first-round RT-PCR of the TCR CDR3. TCRdb recomputed calls from the multiplex PCR reads with MiXCR, one row per CDR3 protein. The sample includes around 350,000 distinct CDR3 sequences, about 18% seen only once; the top ten take 3% to 4.5%. The patients, who ranged from 18 to 65 in age, presented with newly diagnosed hyperthyroidism lasting under 2 months. This clonotype appeared a few times. With a much larger clone just one base away, this may be a read error.

Sequencing was done on a sample of blood. The clonotype originates from a woman aged 18-29 years with Graves' hyperthyroidism. The rearrangement joins TRBV20-1 to TRBJ2-5, with 7 bases lining up with TRBD2. Written as DNA, the CDR3 is TGCAGTGCTCGCCTCCTCCTTAGGGCGGGGGACCAAGAGACCCAGTACTTC. Protein product: CSARLLLRAGDQETQYF.